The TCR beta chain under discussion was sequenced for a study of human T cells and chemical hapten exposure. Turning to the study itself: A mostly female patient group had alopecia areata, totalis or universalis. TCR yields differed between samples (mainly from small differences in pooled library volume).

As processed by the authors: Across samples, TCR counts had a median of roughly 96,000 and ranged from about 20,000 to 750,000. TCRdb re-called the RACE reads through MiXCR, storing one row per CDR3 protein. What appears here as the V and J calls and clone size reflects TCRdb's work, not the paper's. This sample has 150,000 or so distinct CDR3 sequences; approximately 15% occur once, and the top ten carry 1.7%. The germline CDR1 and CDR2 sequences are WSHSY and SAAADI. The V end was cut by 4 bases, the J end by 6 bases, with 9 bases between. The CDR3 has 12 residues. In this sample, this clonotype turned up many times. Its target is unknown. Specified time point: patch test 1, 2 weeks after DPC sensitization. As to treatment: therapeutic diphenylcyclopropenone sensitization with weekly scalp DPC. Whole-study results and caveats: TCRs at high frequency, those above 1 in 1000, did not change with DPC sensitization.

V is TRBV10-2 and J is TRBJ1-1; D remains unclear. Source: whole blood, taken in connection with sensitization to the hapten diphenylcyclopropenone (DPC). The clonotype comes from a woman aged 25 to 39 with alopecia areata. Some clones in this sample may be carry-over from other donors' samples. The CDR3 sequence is CASSVKTPEAFF. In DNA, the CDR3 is TGCGCCAGCAGTGTAAAGACGCCTGAAGCTTTCTTT.